This entry features one TCR beta chain sequence. Sequenced by immunoSEQ multiplex PCR; TCRdb stores in-frame clones only, minus some. The profile shows 500,000 to 850,000 clones, about 89% of them singletons. This record belongs to a study of shared T cell receptors in the human thymus. Germline V gives CDR1 MRHNA, CDR2 SNTAGT. With V trimmed by 8 bases and J by 7 bases, 9 bases remained unmatched. The CDR3 is made up of 13 amino acids. The data were also submitted as part of a second study, on human thymus T cells. That publication notes: Each of the donors was a healthy Finnish infant who was undergoing open corrective cardiac surgery for congenital heart defects. Thymic resections from corrective heart surgery supplied the tissue. Usage of V and J genes appeared biased in thymic and blood repertoires. Related research examined unrelated individuals and reported that their thymic repertoires overlapped highly.

The J gene is TRBJ1-2, the V gene TRBV6-4, with 8 bases identical to TRBD1. The TCR originated in a boy less than two years old with a congenital heart defect. Material for sequencing was thymocytes. For the CDR3, the DNA is TGTGCCAGCCATAAGGACAGGGAGGGTGGCTACACCTTC. Translating gives CASHKDREGGYTF.